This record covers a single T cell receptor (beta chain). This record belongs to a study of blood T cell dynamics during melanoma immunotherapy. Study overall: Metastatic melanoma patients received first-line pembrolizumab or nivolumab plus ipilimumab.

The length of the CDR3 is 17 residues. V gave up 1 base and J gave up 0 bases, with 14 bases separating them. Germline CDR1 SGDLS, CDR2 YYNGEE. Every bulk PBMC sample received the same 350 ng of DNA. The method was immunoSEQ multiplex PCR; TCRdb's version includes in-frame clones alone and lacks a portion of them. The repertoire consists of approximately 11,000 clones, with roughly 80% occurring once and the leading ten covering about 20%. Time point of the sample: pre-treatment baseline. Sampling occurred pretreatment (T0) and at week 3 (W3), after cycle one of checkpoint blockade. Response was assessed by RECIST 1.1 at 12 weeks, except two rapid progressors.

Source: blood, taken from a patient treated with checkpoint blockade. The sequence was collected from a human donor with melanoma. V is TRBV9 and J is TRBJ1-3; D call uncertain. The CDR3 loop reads CASSVSLEQHSGNTIYF. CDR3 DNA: TGTGCCAGCAGCGTATCCCTAGAACAGCACTCTGGAAACACCATATATTTT.